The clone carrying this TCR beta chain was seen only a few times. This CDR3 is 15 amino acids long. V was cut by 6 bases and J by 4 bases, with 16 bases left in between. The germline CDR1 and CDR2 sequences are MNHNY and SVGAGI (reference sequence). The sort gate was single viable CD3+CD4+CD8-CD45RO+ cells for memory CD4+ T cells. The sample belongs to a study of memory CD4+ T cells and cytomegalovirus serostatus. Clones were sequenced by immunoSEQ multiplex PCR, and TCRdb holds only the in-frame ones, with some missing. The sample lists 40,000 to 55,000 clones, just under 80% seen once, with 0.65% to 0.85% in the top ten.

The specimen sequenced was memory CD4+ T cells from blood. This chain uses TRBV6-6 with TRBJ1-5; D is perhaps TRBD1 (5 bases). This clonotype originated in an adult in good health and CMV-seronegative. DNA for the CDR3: TGTGCCAGCAGCATTGGGACTCCGTCTAATCAGCCCCAGCATTTT. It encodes CASSIGTPSNQPQHF.